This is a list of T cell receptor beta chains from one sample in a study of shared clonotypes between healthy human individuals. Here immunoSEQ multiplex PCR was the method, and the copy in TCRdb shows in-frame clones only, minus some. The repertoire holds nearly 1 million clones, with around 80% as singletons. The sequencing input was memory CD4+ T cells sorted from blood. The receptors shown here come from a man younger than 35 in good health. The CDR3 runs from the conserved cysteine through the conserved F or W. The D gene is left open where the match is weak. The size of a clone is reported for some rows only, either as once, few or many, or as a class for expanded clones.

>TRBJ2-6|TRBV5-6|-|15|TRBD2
CASSAGLAGVVLPLF
TGTGCCAGCAGCGCTGGACTAGCGGGAGTTGTTCTACCGCTTTTC
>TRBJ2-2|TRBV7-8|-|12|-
CASSLVVGELFF
TGTGCCAGCAGCTTAGTCGTCGGGGAGCTGTTTTTT
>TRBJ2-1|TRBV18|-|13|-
CASSPDQDNEQFF
TGTGCCAGCTCACCAGACCAGGACAATGAGCAGTTCTTC
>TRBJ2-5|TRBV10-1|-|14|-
CASKEQILGETQYF
TGCGCCAGCAAAGAACAGATTCTAGGGGAGACCCAGTACTTC
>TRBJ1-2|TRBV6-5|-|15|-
CASSLRDRANYGYTF
TGTGCCAGCAGCCTTCGAGACAGAGCTAACTATGGCTACACCTTC
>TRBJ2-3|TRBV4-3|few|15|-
CASSPRGRGTDTQYF
TGCGCCAGCAGCCCCCGGGGCAGGGGCACAGATACGCAGTATTTT
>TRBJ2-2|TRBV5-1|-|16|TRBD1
CASSLVGTGDTGELFF
TGCGCCAGCAGCTTGGTGGGGACAGGGGACACCGGGGAGCTGTTTTTT
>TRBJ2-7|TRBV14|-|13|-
CASSQAGQFEQYF
TGTGCCAGCAGCCAAGCCGGACAGTTCGAGCAGTACTTC
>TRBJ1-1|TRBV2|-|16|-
CASRDSGRGRNTEAFF
TGTGCCAGCAGAGACTCAGGGAGGGGAAGGAACACTGAAGCTTTCTTT
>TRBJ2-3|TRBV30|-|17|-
CAWSVRGQLLSTDTQYF
TGTGCCTGGAGTGTCCGGGGGCAGCTACTGAGCACAGATACGCAGTATTTT